This TCR beta chain stems from a study of T-cell memory formation after mild COVID-19 (dated by TCRdb to about 2021). About the study as a whole: Most TCR sequence clusters were specific to one of the two donors. T-cell clones expanding and contracting after mild COVID-19 in a couple of donors were tracked by longitudinal TCRalpha and TCRbeta repertoire sequencing. The cohort comprised two young, previously healthy adult volunteers, one female and one male.

CDR1 and CDR2 (MDHEN, SYDVKM) derive from the germline V gene. Measured from the cysteine to the valine, the CDR3 is 18 residues long. CDR3 DNA only is kept here, 54 bases in frame from base 1. The germline V and J ends show losses of 5 bases and 3 bases respectively, and no gene match explains 17 bases of the junction. Overall study outcomes, separate from this receptor: Contracting CD4+ clones appeared mostly in the CM and EM memory subsets, whereas CD8+ clones were enriched in EMRA. Some responding clones were found in pre-infection memory, which suggests that pre-existing cross-reactive memory T cells took part in the SARS-CoV-2 response. SARS-CoV-2 specificity of the second-wave clones peaking on day 37 was not confirmed. The study included only a couple of mild cases, and larger cohorts that include severe cases with pre-infection samples were judged to be necessary. From day 15 to 85, contracting clones showed balanced CD4/CD8 phenotypes, whereas a second wave of clones that expanded from day 15 to 37 leaned towards CD4+.

PBMCs were isolated by Ficoll-Paque density gradient centrifugation. The sequencing machine was an Illumina NovaSeq 6000. TCRalpha and TCRbeta cDNA libraries were constructed by 5'RACE with constant-segment primers, with sample barcodes and unique molecular identifiers being introduced. RNA was extracted from every sample with Trizol reagent. The libraries were amplified in two PCR steps, and the second step added a second sample barcode and Illumina TruSeq adapters. The libraries were sequenced on an Illumina NovaSeq using 2 x 150 bp paired-end reads. Concerning the study's data processing: Reads were demultiplexed and collapsed into UMI-guided consensus sequences with migec v1.2.7. Using mixcr v2.1.11, UMI consensuses were aligned to TRA and TRB V and J templates and then assembled into clonotypes. Expanded or contracted clonotypes were those called significant by both edgeR and NoisET, with noise models trained on biological replicates. edgeR calls used a false discovery rate-adjusted p below 0.01 and a log2 fold-change threshold of 1. As an exploratory analysis of dynamics, max-normalized trajectories of the 1000 most abundant clonotypes were examined with PCA combined with hierarchical clustering. The CD4 or CD8 phenotype of responding clones was assigned using the separately sequenced CD4+ and CD8+ repertoires. The public reads were run again by TCRdb, first through fastp at Q25 and then through MiXCR, and only productive beta chains were kept. CDR3 protein sequences are deduplicated, and each keeps its most common genes and DNA. These V and J calls derive from TCRdb rather than the authors' analysis. Present in this sample are 200,000 to 250,000 distinct CDR3 sequences, 8% to 9.5% of which were seen just once. 20% to 25% of the sample is held by the ten biggest clonotypes.

A word on this clonotype: Its antigen specificity is not known. No much larger clonotype is one base removed from it; base qualities were not supplied.

Input material: PBMCs or a T cell subset sorted from them (not recorded which). The sequence was collected from a young man who had mild COVID-19 (a few samples of this study predate the infection). The sample titles of this study are shuffled in the database, so cell type and time point are left out; the donor was told from shared clones. The rearrangement combines TRBV28 with TRBJ2-7; 9 central nucleotides agree with TRBD1. The DNA sequence is given as TGTGCCAGCAGTCCCGGGACAGGGTACGGTCCACCTAACTACGAGCAGTACGTC. This yields the protein CASSPGTGYGPPNYEQYV.